This TCR beta chain stems from a study of OX40 agonist ivuxolimab in advanced cancers. Notes on the research overall: Ivuxolimab was an agonistic, fully human IgG2 monoclonal antibody directed against OX40 (CD134), a costimulatory receptor. Intravenous ivuxolimab was administered to patients every 2 weeks at six dose levels: 0.01, 0.1, 0.3, 1.5, 3 and 10 mg/kg. Among the approximately 54 dose-escalation patients, 19 had hepatocellular carcinoma, around 15 melanoma, 9 renal cell carcinoma and 9 head and neck cancer. A male proportion of nearly 85% and a mean age of roughly 58 years, ranging from roughly 20 to 80, were recorded for the dose-escalation cohort. Patients were allowed to have had prior anti-PD-1, anti-PD-L1 or anti-CTLA-4 therapy, and around 43% of the dose-escalation patients had been treated with checkpoint inhibitors. Partial responses were achieved by three dose-escalation patients, of whom one had hepatocellular carcinoma and two had cutaneous melanoma. The point of sequencing TCRbeta in the periphery was to test whether ivuxolimab changed TCR sequence diversity and drove clonal T-cell expansion. The paper describes the monotherapy dose-escalation part (N of about 50 patients) of the phase I trial of ivuxolimab.

Genomic DNA was extracted from sorted cells for sequencing of the TCRbeta CDR3 region. TCRbeta CDR3 regions were sequenced using the immunoSEQ Assay. In TCRdb, the immuneACCESS table is reduced to in-frame sequences with V and J assigned. These tables do not hold every clone; where another copy was compared, an unresolved V gene accounts for under half, and the others remain unexplained. Across this sample there are approximately 94,000 clones, with under 95% seen only once. The ten largest clones take up over 0.7% of the sample. Study-level results and caveats: The antigen specificity of the clonally expanded peripheral T cells was not determined. Low levels of normalized T-cell clonal expansion were also seen in some patients who did not respond. After ivuxolimab, more expanded clones were found on average in CD8+ T cells than in CD4+ T cells. In the 0.1-3.0 mg/kg groups, partial responders had among the lowest normalized peripheral clonal expansion, particularly in CD8+ T cells. At doses of 0.1 to 3.0 mg/kg, clonal expansion of both CD4+ and CD8+ blood T cells was observed from baseline to week 6.

Patients with autoimmune disease history or receiving systemic immunosuppression were excluded from the trial. Peripheral blood for TCR sequencing was collected from all dose cohorts at baseline, on cycle 4 day 1, and on cycle 7 day 1. The samples were drawn from a first-in-human, open-label, multicenter phase I dose-escalation trial of ivuxolimab. The trial enrolled adults with locally advanced or metastatic head and neck squamous cell, hepatocellular, melanoma or renal cell carcinoma. Before TCR sequencing, CD4+ T cells and CD8+ T cells were sorted from peripheral blood as separate populations. A note on this clone: No cognate antigen has been identified for it. No base qualities exist here, and no much larger clone lies one base off it.

Trimming removed 0 bases from V and 4 bases from J; the gene matches leave 8 bases unexplained. The cysteine opens and the phenylalanine closes a CDR3 of 16 amino acids. Only CDR3 DNA is held: 48 bases, read in frame from base 1. CDR1 SGHNT and CDR2 YYREEE were looked up in the germline V gene (reference sequence). This material consisted of CD4+ or CD8+ T cells sorted from blood, taken in a trial of the OX40 agonist ivuxolimab. This receptor was obtained from an adult with an advanced solid tumor such as melanoma, head and neck, liver or kidney cancer. Here the chain combines TRBV5-4 and TRBJ1-1, with 8 bases aligning to TRBD1. The CDR3 here reads CASSLVVDRVSTEAFF. The DNA reads TGTGCCAGCAGCTTGGTCGTGGACAGGGTTTCCACTGAAGCTTTCTTT.